Below, one T cell receptor (beta chain) is given with its context. The data stem from a study of T-cell memory formation after mild COVID-19. The CDR3 has 15 amino acids. Trimming cost V 0 bases and J 1 base, with 7 bases left between them. Germline CDR1 and CDR2: SGDLS and YYNGEE. TCRdb reanalysed the 5' RACE reads using MiXCR and keeps one entry per CDR3 protein. Among approximately 60,000 distinct CDR3 sequences, 9% to 9.5% were seen once, and the ten largest hold 1.1%. V usage is TRBV9 and J usage is TRBJ2-2; D ambiguous. The sequence came from a man aged 18 to 30 who had mild COVID-19 (a few samples of this study predate the infection). Cell type and time point are not known. What was sequenced was PBMCs or a T cell subset sorted from them (not recorded which). The DNA for the CDR3 is TGTGCCAGCAGCGTAGCTGGACGGAACACCGGGGAGCTGTTTTTT. As protein: CASSVAGRNTGELFF.